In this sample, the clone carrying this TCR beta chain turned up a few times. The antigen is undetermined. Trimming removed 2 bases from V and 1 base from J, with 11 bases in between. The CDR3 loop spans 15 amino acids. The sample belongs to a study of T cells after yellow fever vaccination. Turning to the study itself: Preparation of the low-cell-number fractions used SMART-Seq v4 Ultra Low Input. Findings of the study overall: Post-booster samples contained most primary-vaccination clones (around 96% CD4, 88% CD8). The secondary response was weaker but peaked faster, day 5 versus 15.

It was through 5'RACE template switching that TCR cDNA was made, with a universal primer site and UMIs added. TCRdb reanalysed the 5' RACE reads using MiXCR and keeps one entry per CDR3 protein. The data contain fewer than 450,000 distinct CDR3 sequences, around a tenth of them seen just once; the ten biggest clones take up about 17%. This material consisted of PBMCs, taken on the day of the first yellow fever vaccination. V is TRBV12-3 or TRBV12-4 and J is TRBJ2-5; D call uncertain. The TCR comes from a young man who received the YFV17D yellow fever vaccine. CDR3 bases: TGTGCCAGCAGTTTATTTGGTGTAACCCAAGAGACCCAGTACTTC. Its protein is CASSLFGVTQETQYF.